The 15 T cell receptor beta chains given below trace back to one sample, sequenced in a study of glioma-infiltrating T cells. Using RNA template, CDR3s of TCR alpha and beta were amplified with iRepertoire arm-PCR. TCRdb reprocessed the multiplex PCR reads with MiXCR, giving one entry per CDR3 protein. The repertoire includes about 130,000 distinct CDR3 sequences, 24% of them detected once, and around 28% sits in the top ten. Sequencing was done on a sample of glioma tissue, nonneoplastic brain tissue, or PBMCs (not recorded which). The receptors originated from a human donor with low-grade glioma or glioblastoma, undergoing nonglioma brain surgery, or in good health (not recorded which).

The V gene is TRBV14, the J gene TRBJ2-3, with D possibly matching TRBD2 (6 bases). Trimming cost V 0 bases and J 2 bases, with 15 bases left between them. The CDR3 is 17 residues long. The germline V gene encodes CDR1 SGHDN and CDR2 FVKESK. CDR3 nucleotides: TGTGCCAGCAGCCAAGACGCGGGACCCCTCTCCACAGATACGCAGTATTTT. As protein: CASSQDAGPLSTDTQYF. Drawing the rest from reference TRBV14 and TRBJ2-3, the complete variable domain is EAGVTQFPSHSVIEKGQTVTLRCDPISGHDNLYWYRRVMGKEIKFLLHFVKESKQDESGMPNNRFLAERTGGTYSTLKVQPAELEDSGVYFCASSQDAGPLSTDTQYFGPGTRLTVL.

This clonotype turned up a few times. With a much larger clone just one base away, this may be a read error. The V and J genes are TRBV6-2 or TRBV6-3 and TRBJ1-2; possible D gene TRBD1, 5 bases. The CDR3 loop spans 15 amino acids. Germline-derived CDR1 and CDR2 are MNHEY and SVGEGT. Trimming removed 2 bases from V and 2 bases from J, with 12 bases in between. CDR3 DNA sequence: TGTGCCAGCAGTTACGATTTGGCAGGGAACTATGGCTACACCTTC. Protein sequence: CASSYDLAGNYGYTF.

In its sample, this clonotype was seen many times. The rearrangement uses TRBV24-1 and TRBJ1-1; D call uncertain. The CDR3 runs 11 residues. The V gene lost 2 bases and the J gene lost 6 bases, with 3 bases spanning the gap. Germline CDR1 is KGHDR and CDR2 is SFDVKD. The CDR3 here is CATSDSPEAFF. In nucleotides, the CDR3 is TGTGCCACCAGTGATTCCCCTGAAGCTTTCTTT.

A few counts support this clonotype. The chain uses TRBV19 and TRBJ2-1, with 7 bases aligning to TRBD2. Germline values: CDR1 LNHDA, CDR2 SQIVND (reference sequence). V lost 7 bases and J lost 1; bases outside the gene matches: 7. The CDR3 is 15 amino acids. The CDR3 nucleotides are TGTGCCAGTAAGAGCGGGGCGCTTTCCTACAATGAGCAGTTCTTC. Translating it yields CASKSGALSYNEQFF.

At least ten counts were recorded for this clonotype. The rearrangement links TRBV15 to TRBJ2-5, with a weak D call TRBD1 (5 bases). Germline CDR1 LNHNV, CDR2 YYDKDF (reference sequence). Trimming cost V 1 base and J 5 bases, with 14 bases left between them. There are 15 residues in the CDR3. CDR3 amino acids: CATSRVGAGRETQYF. CDR3 bases: TGTGCCACCAGCAGAGTAGGAGCAGGGCGGGAGACCCAGTACTTC.

The rearrangement joins TRBV7-3 to TRBJ2-7, with D possibly TRBD2 on 6 matching bases. CDR3 length equals 13 residues. The germline gives CDR1 SGHTA, CDR2 FQGTGA. V was shortened by 2 bases and J by 10 bases, with 15 bases between the two germline ends. CDR3 in amino acids: CASSLAPRETQYV. CDR3 nucleotides: TGTGCCAGCAGCTTAGCCCCCCGGGAGACCCAGTACGTC.

V gene TRBV3-1 combines with J gene TRBJ1-1; a possible D gene is TRBD1 (5 bases). Per germline, CDR1 LGHDT and CDR2 YNNKEL (reference sequence). The V and J ends lost 1 base and 10 bases respectively, with 7 bases between them. The CDR3 consists of 11 residues. The CDR3 nucleotides read TGTGCCAGCAGCCAAGGGGGACGAGCTTTCTTT. Protein sequence: CASSQGGRAFF. Combining the CDR3 with reference TRBV3-1 and TRBJ1-1 gives the whole variable domain DTAVSQTPKYLVTQMGNDKSIKCEQNLGHDTMYWYKQDSKKFLKIMFSYNNKELIINETVPNRFSPKSPDKAHLNLHINSLELGDSAVYFCASSQGGRAFFGQGTRLTVV.

In this sample, this clonotype turned up a few times. The junction and the germline gene differ at one end; a read error may be behind it. This chain links TRBV6-1 with TRBJ2-2, with D possibly TRBD1 on 5 matching bases. This CDR3 comprises 12 residues. The germline V gene has CDR1 MNHNS and CDR2 SASEGT. The CDR3 reads CASSETGGELFF. The CDR3 nucleotides are TGCGCCAGCAGTGAAACAGGAGGGGAGCTGTTTTTT.

This chain connects TRBV19 to TRBJ2-3; D is undetermined. The CDR3 runs 16 residues. The V end lost 4 bases, the J end lost 0 bases, and 14 bases lay between the germline ends. Looked up from germline, CDR1 is LNHDA and CDR2 is SQIVND (reference sequence). CDR3 coding DNA: TGTGCCAGTAGTACGCAGTCAGCCTCTAGCACAGATACGCAGTATTTT. Amino acids: CASSTQSASSTDTQYF.

This clonotype occurred many times. The J gene is TRBJ2-3, the V gene TRBV28; D is possibly TRBD2 (5 bases). The CDR3 is 14 amino acids. Per the germline V gene, CDR1 is MDHEN and CDR2 is SYDVKM. V dropped 5 bases and J dropped 4 bases, with 13 bases sitting between them. The CDR3 DNA reads as TGTGCCAGCAGTCGAGGGCCATTTTCAGATACGCAGTATTTT. Protein: CASSRGPFSDTQYF.

This clonotype appeared many times. The chain recombines TRBV15 with TRBJ2-3; the D gene is possibly TRBD2 (6 bases). CDR1 and CDR2 (germline): LNHNV, YYDKDF (reference sequence). CDR3 size: 16 residues. V lost 5 bases to trimming and J lost 0 bases, with 15 bases between them. For the CDR3, the DNA is TGTGCCACCAGCTCCGCTTGGGGGGTTAGCACAGATACGCAGTATTTT. Its translation is CATSSAWGVSTDTQYF.

Remarks on this clonotype: A much larger clone sits a single nucleotide away, making a read error possible. This chain uses TRBV20-1 with TRBJ2-5; possible D gene TRBD2, 7 bases. Germline loops: CDR1 DFQATT, CDR2 SNEGSKA (reference sequence). The V end was cut by 5 bases, the J end by 5 bases, with 18 bases between. The CDR3 runs to 14 residues. The CDR3 DNA is TGCAGTGCTCCAGCGGGAAAGGGGGTCGAGACCCAGTACTTC. Translated, it gives CSAPAGKGVETQYF.

The CDR3 DNA follows: TGTGCCAGTAGTATATGGACTAGCCCTTACAATGAGCAGTTCTTC. It yields the protein CASSIWTSPYNEQFF. The rearrangement links TRBV19 to TRBJ2-1; 8 bases are shared with TRBD2. V lost 2 bases to trimming and J lost 4 bases; unmatched junction nucleotides: 4. In germline, CDR1 is LNHDA, CDR2 SQIVND (reference sequence). This CDR3 has 15 amino acids.

At least ten counts were recorded for this clonotype. The gene calls are TRBV27 and TRBJ1-5; 7 bases line up with TRBD1. After removal of 6 bases from V and 4 bases from J, the junction contained 15 bases not matched to a gene. The CDR3 spans 17 residues. Germline V CDR1 and CDR2: MNHEY, SMNVEV (reference sequence). DNA for the CDR3: TGTGCCAGCAGGCCGACAGGGCGCTCGGCCTTAAATCAGCCCCAGCATTTT. Its translation is CASRPTGRSALNQPQHF.

This clonotype has ten or more counts. The genes are TRBV7-2 and TRBJ2-1; D perhaps matches TRBD2 (6 bases). Per the germline V gene, CDR1 is SGHTA and CDR2 is FQGNSA. This CDR3 has 15 amino acids. Between the trimmed V and J ends, which lost 5 bases and 2 bases, there was a span of 13 bases. The CDR3 coding sequence is TGTGCCAGCAGCCAGGGACTGGTACCCTACAATGAGCAGTTCTTC. It is translated as CASSQGLVPYNEQFF.